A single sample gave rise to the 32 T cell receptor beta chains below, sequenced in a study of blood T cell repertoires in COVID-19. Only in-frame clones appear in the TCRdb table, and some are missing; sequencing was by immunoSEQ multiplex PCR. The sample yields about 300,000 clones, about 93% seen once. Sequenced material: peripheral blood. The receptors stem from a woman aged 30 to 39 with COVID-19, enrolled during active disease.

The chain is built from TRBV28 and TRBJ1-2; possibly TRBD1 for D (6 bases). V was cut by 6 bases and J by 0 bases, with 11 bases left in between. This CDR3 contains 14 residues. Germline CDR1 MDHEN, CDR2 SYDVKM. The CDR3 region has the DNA TGTGCCAGCAGCCCCGACAGGTCTAACTATGGCTACACCTTC. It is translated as CASSPDRSNYGYTF.

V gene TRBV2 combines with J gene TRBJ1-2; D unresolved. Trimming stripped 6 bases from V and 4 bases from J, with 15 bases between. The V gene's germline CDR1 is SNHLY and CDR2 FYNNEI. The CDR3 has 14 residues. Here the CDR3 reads CASRPTLGGYGYTF. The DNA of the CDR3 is TGTGCCAGCAGGCCCACCCTTGGAGGCTATGGCTACACCTTC.

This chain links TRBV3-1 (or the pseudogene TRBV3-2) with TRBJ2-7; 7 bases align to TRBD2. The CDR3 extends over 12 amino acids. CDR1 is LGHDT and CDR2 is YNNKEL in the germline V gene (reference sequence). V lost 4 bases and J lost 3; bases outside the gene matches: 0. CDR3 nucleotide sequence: TGTGCCAGCAGCCGCGGGGGCTACGAGCAGTACTTC. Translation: CASSRGGYEQYF.

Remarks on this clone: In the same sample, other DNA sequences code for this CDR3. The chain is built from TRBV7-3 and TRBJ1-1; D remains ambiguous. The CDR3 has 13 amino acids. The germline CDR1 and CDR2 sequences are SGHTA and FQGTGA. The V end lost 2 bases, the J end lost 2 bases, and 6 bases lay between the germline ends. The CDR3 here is CASSLSGNTEAFF. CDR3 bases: TGTGCCAGCAGCTTATCGGGAAACACTGAAGCTTTCTTT.

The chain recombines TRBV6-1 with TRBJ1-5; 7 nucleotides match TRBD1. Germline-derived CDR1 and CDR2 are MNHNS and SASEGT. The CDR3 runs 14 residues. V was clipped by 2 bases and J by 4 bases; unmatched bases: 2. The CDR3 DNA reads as TGTGCCAGCAGTGAACAGGGGGGTAATCAGCCCCAGCATTTT. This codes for CASSEQGGNQPQHF.

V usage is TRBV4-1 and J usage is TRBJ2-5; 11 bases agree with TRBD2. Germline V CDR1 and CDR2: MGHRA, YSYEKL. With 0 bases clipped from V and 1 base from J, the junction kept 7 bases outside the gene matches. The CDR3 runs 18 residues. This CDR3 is CASSQDEDSGRAQETQYF. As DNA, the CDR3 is TGCGCCAGCAGCCAAGATGAGGATAGCGGGAGGGCCCAAGAGACCCAGTACTTC.

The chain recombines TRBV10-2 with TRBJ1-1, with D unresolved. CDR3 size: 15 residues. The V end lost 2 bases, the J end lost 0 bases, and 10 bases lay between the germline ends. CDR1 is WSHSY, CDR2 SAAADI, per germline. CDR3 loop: CASSETVTMNTEAFF. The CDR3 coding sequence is TGCGCCAGCAGTGAGACGGTAACGATGAACACTGAAGCTTTCTTT.

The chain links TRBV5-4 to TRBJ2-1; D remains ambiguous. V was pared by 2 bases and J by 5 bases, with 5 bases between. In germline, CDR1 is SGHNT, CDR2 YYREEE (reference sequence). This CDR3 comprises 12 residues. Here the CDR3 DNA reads TGTGCCAGCAGCTTCGGTGACAATGAGCAGTTCTTC. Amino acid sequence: CASSFGDNEQFF.

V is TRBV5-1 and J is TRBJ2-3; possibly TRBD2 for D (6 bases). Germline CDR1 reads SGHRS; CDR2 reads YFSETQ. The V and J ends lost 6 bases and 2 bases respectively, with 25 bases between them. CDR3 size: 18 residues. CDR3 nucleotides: TGCGCCAGCACCACGGATCTCATAGCGGACGATAACACAGATACGCAGTATTTT. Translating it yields CASTTDLIADDNTDTQYF.

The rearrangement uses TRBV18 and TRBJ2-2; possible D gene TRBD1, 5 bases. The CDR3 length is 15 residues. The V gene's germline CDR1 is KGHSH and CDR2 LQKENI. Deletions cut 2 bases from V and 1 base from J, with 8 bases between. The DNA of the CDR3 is TGTGCCAGCTCACCAGTGACAGTGAACACCGGGGAGCTGTTTTTT. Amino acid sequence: CASSPVTVNTGELFF.

This chain's CDR3 is CASSLDRTGVGGYTF. CDR3 coding DNA: TGTGCCAGCAGCTTAGATCGGACAGGGGTCGGGGGCTACACCTTC. The rearrangement uses TRBV7-2 and TRBJ1-2; 9 nucleotides align to TRBD1. V shed 1 base, J shed 8 bases, and the junction held 8 bases outside the gene matches. CDR3 length: 15 amino acids. The germline CDR1 and CDR2 sequences are SGHTA and FQGNSA.

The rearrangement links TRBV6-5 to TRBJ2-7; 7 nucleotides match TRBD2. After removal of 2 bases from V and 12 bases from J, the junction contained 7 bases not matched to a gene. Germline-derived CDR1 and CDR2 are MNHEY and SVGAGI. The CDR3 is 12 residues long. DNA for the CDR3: TGTGCCAGCAGTTACCTTGGGAGGGATCTGTACTTC. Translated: CASSYLGRDLYF.

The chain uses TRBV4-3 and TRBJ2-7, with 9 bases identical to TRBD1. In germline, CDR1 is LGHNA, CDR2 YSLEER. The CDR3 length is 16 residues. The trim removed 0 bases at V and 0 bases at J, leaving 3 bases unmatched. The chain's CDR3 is CASSQDRTGVSYEQYF. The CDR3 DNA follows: TGCGCCAGCAGCCAAGATAGGACAGGGGTCTCCTACGAGCAGTACTTC.

In nucleotides, the CDR3 is TGTGCCAGCAGTATTGGGACAGGGGGCGATTCACCCCTCCACTTT. It is translated as CASSIGTGGDSPLHF. The V and J genes are TRBV2 and TRBJ1-6; TRBD1 matches at 12 bases. CDR3 length equals 15 residues. CDR1 and CDR2 (germline): SNHLY, FYNNEI. With V trimmed by 5 bases and J by 8 bases, 4 bases remained unmatched.

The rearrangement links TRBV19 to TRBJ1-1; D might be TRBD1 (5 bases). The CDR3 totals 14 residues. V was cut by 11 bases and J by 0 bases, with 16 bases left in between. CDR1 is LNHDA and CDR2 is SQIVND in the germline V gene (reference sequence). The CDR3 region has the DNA TGTGCCGCTGGCGACAAGGGGCTGAACACTGAAGCTTTCTTT. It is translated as CAAGDKGLNTEAFF.

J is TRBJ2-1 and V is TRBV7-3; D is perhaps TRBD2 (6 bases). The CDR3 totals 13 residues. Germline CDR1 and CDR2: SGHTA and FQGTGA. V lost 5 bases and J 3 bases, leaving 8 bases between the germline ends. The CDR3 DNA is TGTGCCAGCAGCACGGACTACTACAATGAGCAGTTCTTC. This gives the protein CASSTDYYNEQFF.

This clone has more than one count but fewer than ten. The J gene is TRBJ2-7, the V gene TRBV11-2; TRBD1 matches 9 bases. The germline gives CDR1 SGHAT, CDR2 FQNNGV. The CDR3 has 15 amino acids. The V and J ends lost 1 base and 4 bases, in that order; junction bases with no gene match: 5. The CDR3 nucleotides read TGTGCCAGCAGCTTAGGACAGGGGGATGGGTACGAGCAGTACTTC. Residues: CASSLGQGDGYEQYF.

CDR3 loop: CASSLVDRAYEQYF. The DNA for the CDR3 is TGTGCCAGCAGCTTGGTGGACAGGGCCTACGAGCAGTACTTC. The V call is TRBV5-6, the J call TRBJ2-7, with 8 bases fitting TRBD1. The CDR3 has 14 residues. Germline V CDR1 and CDR2: SGHDT, YYEEEE. V was clipped by 0 bases and J by 2 bases; unmatched bases: 1.

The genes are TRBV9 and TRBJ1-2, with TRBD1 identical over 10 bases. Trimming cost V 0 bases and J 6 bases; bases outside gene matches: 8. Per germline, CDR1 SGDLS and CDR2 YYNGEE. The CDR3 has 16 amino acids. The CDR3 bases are TGTGCCAGCAGCGTAGCGGGACAGGGGCCTTGGGATGGCTACACCTTC. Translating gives CASSVAGQGPWDGYTF.

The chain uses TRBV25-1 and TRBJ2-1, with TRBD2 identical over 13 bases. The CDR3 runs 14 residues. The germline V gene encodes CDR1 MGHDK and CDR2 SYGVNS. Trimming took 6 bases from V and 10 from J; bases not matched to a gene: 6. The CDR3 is CASRGLAGEAEQFF. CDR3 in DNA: TGTGCCAGCAGAGGACTAGCGGGAGAGGCGGAGCAGTTCTTC.

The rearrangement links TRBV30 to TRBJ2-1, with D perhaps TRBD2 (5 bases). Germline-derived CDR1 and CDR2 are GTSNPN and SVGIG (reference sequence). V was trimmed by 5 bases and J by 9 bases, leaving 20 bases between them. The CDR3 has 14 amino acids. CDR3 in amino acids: CAWQTTLAVGEQFF. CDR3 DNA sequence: TGTGCCTGGCAGACCACGCTAGCTGTGGGTGAGCAGTTCTTC. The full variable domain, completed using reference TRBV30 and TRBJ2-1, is SQTIHQWPATLVQPVGSPLSLECTVEGTSNPNLYWYRQAAGRGLQLLFYSVGIGQISSEVPQNLSASRPQDRQFILSSKKLLLSDSGFYLCAWQTTLAVGEQFFGPGTRLTVL.

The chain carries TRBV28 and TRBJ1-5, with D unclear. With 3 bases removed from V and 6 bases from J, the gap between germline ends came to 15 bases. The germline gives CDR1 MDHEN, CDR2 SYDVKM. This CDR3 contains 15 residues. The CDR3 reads CASSLLGGLGQPQHF. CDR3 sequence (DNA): TGTGCCAGCAGTTTGTTGGGTGGGCTGGGTCAGCCCCAGCATTTT.

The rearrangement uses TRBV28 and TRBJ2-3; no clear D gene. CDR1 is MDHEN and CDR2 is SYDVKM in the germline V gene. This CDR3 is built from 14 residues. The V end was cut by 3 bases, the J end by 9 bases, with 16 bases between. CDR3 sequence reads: CASSLALPPRTQYF. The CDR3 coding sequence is TGTGCCAGCAGTTTGGCCCTCCCCCCACGAACGCAGTATTTT. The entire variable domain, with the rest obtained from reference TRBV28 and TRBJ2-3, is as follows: DVKVTQSSRYLVKRTGEKVFLECVQDMDHENMFWYRQDPGLGLRLIYFSYDVKMKEKGDIPEGYSVSREKKERFSLILESASTNQTSMYLCASSLALPPRTQYFGPGTRLTVL.

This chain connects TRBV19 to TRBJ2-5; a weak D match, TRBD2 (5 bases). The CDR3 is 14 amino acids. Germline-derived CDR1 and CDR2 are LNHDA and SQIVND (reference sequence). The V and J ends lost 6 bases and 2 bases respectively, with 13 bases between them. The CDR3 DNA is TGTGCCAGTAGCAAAAGGACTCCTCAAGAGACCCAGTACTTC. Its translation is CASSKRTPQETQYF.

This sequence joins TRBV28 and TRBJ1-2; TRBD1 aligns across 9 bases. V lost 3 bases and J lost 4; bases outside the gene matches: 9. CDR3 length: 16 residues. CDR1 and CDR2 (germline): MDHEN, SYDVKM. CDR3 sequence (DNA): TGTGCCAGCAGTTTCCTCGACAGGGGGATTTTCTATGGCTACACCTTC. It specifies CASSFLDRGIFYGYTF.

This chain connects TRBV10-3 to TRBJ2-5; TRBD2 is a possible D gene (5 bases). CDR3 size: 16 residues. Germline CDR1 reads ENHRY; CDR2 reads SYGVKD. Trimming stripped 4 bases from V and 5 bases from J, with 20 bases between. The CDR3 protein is CAISGAPLGVEETQYF. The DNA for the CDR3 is TGTGCCATCAGTGGTGCCCCTCTCGGGGTGGAGGAGACCCAGTACTTC.

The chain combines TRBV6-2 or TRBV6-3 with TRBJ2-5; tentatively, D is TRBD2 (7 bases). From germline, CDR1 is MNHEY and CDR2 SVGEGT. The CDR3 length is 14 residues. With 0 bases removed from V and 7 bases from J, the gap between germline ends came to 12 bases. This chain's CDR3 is CASSYSGGPGTQYF. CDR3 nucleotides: TGTGCCAGCAGTTACTCGGGGGGGCCGGGGACCCAGTACTTC.

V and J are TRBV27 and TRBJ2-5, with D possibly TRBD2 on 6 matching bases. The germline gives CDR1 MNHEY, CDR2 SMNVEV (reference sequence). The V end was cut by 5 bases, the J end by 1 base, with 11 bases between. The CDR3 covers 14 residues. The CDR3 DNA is TGTGCCAGCAGTCGTCCGGGGGTCCAAGAGACCCAGTACTTC. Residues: CASSRPGVQETQYF.

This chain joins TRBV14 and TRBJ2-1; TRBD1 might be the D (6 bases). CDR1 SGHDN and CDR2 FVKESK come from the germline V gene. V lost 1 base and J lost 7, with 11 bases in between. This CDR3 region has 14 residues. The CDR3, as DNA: TGTGCCAGCAGCCAAGTAGTGGGGGCGAATGAGCAGTTCTTC. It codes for CASSQVVGANEQFF.

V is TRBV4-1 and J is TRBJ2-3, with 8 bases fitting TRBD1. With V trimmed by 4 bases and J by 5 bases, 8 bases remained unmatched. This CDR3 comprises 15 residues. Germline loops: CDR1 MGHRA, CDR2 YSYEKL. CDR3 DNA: TGCGCCAGCAGCCCCTCAGGGGGCAGGAAAGATACGCAGTATTTT. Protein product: CASSPSGGRKDTQYF.

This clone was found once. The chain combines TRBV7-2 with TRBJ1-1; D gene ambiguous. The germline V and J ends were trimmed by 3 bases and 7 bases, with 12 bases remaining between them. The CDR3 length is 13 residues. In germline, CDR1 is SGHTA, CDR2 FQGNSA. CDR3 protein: CASSFGPRGEAFF. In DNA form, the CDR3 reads TGTGCCAGCAGCTTCGGCCCGCGGGGTGAAGCTTTCTTT.

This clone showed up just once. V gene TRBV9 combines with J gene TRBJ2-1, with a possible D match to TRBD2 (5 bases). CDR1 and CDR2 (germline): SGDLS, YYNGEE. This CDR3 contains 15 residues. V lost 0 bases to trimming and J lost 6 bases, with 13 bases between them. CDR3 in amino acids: CASSVAGISSNEQFF. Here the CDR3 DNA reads TGTGCCAGCAGCGTAGCGGGAATTAGTAGCAATGAGCAGTTCTTC.